This T cell receptor beta chain came from a study of blood T cell repertoires in COVID-19. This CDR3 spans 13 amino acids. V lost 7 bases and J 4 bases, leaving 13 bases between the germline ends. Per the germline V gene, CDR1 is SNHLY and CDR2 is FYNNEI. The repertoire was sequenced with immunoSEQ multiplex PCR; TCRdb's copy has only in-frame clones and lacks some. Found here are 200,000 to 300,000 clones, approximately 80% of them singletons; the top ten hold more than 25%. This clone was seen only once. What was sequenced was peripheral blood. J is TRBJ2-5 and V is TRBV2; D may be TRBD2 (6 bases). The sequence came from a middle-aged man with acute or convalescent COVID-19. In nucleotides, the CDR3 is TGTGCCAGCATCCGGGAGCGGGCAGAGACCCAGTACTTC. Amino acid sequence: CASIRERAETQYF. Together with reference TRBV2 and TRBJ2-5, the CDR3 gives the full variable domain: EPEVTQTPSHQVTQMGQEVILRCVPISNHLYFYWYRQILGQKVEFLVSFYNNEISEKSEIFDDQFSVERPDGSNFTLKIRSTKLEDSAMYFCASIRERAETQYFGPGTRLLVL.